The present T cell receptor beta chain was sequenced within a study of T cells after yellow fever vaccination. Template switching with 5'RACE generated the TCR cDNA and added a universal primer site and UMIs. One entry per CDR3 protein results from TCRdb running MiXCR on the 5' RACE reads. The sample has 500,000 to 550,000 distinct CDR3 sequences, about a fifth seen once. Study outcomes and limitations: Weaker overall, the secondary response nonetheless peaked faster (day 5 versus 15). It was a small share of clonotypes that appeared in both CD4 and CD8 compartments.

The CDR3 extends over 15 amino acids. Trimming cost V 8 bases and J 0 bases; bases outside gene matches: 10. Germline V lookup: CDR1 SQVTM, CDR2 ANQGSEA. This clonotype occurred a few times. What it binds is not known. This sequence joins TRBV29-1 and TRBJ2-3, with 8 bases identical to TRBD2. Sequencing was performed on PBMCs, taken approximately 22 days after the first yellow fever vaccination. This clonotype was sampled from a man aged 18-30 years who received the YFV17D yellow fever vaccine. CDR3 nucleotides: TGCAGCTTGGGGCTAGCGGGTGCTAGCACAGATACGCAGTATTTT. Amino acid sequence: CSLGLAGASTDTQYF.